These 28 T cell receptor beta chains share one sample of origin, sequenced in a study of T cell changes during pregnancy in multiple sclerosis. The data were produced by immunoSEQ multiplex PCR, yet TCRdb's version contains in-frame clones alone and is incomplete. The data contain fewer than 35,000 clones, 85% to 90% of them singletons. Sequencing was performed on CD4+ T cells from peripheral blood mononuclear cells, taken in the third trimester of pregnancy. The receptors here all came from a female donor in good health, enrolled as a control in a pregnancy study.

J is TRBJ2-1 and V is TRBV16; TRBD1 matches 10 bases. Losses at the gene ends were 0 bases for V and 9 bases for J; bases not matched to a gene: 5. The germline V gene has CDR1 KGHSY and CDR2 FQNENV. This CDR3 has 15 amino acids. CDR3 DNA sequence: TGTGCCAGCAGCCAATCGGGACAGGGGCTCGGTGAGCAGTTCTTC. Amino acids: CASSQSGQGLGEQFF.

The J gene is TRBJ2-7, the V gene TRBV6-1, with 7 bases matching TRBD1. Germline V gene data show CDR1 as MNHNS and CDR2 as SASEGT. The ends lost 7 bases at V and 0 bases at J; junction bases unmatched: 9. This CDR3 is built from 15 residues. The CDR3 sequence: CASTMTWDSSYEQYF. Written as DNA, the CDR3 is TGTGCCAGCACCATGACCTGGGACAGCTCCTACGAGCAGTACTTC.

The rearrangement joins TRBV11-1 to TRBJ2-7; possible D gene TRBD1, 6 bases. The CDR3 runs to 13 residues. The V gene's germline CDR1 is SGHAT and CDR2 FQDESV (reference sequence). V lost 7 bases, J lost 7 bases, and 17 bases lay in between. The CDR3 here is CASTLVQGKEQYF. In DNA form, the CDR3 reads TGTGCCAGCACCTTGGTACAGGGAAAGGAGCAGTACTTC.

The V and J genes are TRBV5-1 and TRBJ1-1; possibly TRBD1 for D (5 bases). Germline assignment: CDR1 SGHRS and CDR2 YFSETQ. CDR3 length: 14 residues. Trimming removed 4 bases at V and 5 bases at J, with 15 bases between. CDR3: CASSLRDRGTEAFF. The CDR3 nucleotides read TGCGCCAGCAGCCTTCGGGACCGGGGGACTGAAGCTTTCTTT. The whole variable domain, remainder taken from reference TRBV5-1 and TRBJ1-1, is KAGVTQTPRYLIKTRGQQVTLSCSPISGHRSVSWYQQTPGQGLQFLFEYFSETQRNKGNFPGRFSGRQFSNSRSEMNVSTLELGDSALYLCASSLRDRGTEAFFGQGTRLTVV.

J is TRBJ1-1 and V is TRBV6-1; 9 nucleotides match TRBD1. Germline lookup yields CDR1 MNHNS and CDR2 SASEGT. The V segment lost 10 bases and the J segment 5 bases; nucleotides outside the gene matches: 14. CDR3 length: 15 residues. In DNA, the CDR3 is TGTGCCATATCTACCCGCGGGACAGGGAGAACTGAAGCTTTCTTT. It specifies CAISTRGTGRTEAFF.

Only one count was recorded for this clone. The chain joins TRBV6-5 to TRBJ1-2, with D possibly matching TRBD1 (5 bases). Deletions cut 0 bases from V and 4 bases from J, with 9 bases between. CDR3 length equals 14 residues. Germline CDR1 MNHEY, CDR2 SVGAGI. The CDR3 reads CASSYSARAYGYTF. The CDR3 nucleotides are TGTGCCAGCAGTTACTCGGCCAGGGCCTATGGCTACACCTTC.

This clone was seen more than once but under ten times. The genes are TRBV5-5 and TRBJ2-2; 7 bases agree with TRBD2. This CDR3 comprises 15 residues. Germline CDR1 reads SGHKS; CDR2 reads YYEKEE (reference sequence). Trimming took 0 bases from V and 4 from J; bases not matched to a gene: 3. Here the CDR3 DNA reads TGTGCCAGCAGCTTGGGGATAGCGGGCACCGGGGAGCTGTTTTTT. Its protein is CASSLGIAGTGELFF.

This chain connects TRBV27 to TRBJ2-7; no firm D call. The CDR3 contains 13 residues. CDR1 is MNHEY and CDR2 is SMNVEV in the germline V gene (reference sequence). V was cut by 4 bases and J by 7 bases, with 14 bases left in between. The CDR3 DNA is TGTGCCAGCAGTTCCGACCTAAGGAGAGAGCAGTACTTC. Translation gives CASSSDLRREQYF.

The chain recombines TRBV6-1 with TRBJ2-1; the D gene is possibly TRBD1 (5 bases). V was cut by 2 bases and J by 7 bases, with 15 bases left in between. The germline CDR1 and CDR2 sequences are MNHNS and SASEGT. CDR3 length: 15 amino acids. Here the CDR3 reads CASSERQGVWNEQFF. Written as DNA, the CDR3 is TGTGCCAGCAGTGAAAGGCAGGGTGTATGGAATGAGCAGTTCTTC.

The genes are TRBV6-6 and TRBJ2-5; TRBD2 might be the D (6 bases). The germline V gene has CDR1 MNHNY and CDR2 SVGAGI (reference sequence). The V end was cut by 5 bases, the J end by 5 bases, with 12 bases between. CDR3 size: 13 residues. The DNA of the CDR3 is TGTGCCAGCAGTCGGGGGAGTCAGGAGACCCAGTACTTC. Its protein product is CASSRGSQETQYF.

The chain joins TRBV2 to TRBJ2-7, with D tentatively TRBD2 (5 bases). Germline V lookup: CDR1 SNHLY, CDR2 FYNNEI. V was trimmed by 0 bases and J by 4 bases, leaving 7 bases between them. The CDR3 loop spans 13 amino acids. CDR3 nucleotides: TGTGCCAGCAGTGAAGCGGGAGCTTACGAGCAGTACTTC. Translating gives CASSEAGAYEQYF.

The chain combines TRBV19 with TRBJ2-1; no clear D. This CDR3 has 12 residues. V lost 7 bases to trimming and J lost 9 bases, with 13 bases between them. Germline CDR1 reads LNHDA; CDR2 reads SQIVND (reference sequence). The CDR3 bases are TGTGCCAGTAACAACCGATTTGGTGAGCAGTTCTTC. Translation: CASNNRFGEQFF.

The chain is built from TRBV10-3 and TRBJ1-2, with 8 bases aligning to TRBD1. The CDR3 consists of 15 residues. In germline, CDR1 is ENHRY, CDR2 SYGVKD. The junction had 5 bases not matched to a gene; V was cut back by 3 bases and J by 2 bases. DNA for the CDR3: TGTGCCATCAGTGATCAGGACAGGGTAAACTATGGCTACACCTTC. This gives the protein CAISDQDRVNYGYTF.

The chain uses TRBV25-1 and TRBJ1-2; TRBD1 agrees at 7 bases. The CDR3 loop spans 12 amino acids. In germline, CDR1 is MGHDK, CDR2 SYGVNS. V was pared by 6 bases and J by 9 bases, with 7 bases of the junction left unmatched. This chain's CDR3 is CASSRDSPSYTF. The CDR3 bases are TGTGCCAGCAGCCGGGACAGCCCTAGCTACACCTTC.

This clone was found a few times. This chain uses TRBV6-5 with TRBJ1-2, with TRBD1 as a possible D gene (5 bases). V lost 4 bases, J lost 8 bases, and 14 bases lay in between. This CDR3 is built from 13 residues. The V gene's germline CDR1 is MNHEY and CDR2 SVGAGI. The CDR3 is CASSSGGAWGYTF. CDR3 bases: TGTGCCAGCAGTTCGGGAGGGGCTTGGGGCTACACCTTC.

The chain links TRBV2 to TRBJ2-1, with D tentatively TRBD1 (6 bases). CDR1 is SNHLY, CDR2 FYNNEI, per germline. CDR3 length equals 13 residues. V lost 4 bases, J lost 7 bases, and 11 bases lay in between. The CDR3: CASSGIRGNEQFF. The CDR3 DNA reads TGTGCCAGCAGTGGGATAAGGGGGAATGAGCAGTTCTTC. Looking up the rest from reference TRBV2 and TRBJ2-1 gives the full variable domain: EPEVTQTPSHQVTQMGQEVILRCVPISNHLYFYWYRQILGQKVEFLVSFYNNEISEKSEIFDDQFSVERPDGSNFTLKIRSTKLEDSAMYFCASSGIRGNEQFFGPGTRLTVL.

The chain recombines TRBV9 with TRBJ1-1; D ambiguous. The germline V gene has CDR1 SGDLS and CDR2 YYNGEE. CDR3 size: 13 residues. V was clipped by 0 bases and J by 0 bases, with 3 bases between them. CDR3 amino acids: CASSVAMNTEAFF. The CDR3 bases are TGTGCCAGCAGCGTAGCTATGAACACTGAAGCTTTCTTT.

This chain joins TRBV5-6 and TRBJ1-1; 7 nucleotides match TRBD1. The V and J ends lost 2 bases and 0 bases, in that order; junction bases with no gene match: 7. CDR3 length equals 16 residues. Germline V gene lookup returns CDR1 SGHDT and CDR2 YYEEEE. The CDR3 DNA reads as TGTGCCAGCAGCTTCGCCGGGACAGATTTGAACACTGAAGCTTTCTTT. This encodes CASSFAGTDLNTEAFF.

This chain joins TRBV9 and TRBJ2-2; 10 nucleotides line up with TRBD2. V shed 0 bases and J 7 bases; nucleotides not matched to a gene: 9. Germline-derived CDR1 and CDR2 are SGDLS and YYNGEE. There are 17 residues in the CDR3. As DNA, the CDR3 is TGTGCCAGCAGCGTAGCTCTGAGCGGGAGGGCCGGCGGGGAGCTGTTTTTT. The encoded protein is CASSVALSGRAGGELFF.

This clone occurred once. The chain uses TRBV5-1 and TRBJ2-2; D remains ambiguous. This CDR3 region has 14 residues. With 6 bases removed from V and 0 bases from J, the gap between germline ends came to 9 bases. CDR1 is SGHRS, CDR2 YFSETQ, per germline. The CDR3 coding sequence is TGCGCCAGCATTTGGGCCCCGAACACCGGGGAGCTGTTTTTT. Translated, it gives CASIWAPNTGELFF.

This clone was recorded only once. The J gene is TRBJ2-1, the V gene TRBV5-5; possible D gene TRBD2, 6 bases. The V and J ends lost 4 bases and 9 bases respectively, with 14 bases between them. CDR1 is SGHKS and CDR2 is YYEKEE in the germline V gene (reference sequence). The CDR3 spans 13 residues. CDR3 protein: CASSRDSRSEQFF. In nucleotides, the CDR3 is TGTGCCAGCAGCCGGGACTCCCGCAGTGAGCAGTTCTTC. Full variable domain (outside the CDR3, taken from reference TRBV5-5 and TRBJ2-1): DAGVTQSPTHLIKTRGQQVTLRCSPISGHKSVSWYQQVLGQGPQFIFQYYEKEERGRGNFPDRFSARQFPNYSSELNVNALLLGDSALYLCASSRDSRSEQFFGPGTRLTVL.

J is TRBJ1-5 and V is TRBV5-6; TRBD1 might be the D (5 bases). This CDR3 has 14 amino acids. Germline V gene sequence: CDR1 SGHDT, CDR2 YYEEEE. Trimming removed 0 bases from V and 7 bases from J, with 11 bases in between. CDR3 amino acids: CASSLGQLGQPQHF. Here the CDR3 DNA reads TGTGCCAGCAGCTTGGGACAGCTCGGGCAGCCCCAGCATTTT.

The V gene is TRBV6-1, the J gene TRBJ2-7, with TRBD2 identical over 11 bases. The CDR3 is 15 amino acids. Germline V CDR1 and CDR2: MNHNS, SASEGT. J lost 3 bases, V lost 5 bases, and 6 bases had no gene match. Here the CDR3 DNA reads TGTGCCAGCAGTACCAGCACTAGCGGGAGCTACGAGCAGTACTTC. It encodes CASSTSTSGSYEQYF.

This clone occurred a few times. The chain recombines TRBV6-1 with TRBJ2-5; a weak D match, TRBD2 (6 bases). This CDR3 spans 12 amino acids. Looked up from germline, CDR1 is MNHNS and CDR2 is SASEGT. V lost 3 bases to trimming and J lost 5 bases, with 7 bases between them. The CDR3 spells CASSDRGETQYF. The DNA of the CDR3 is TGTGCCAGCAGTGACCGGGGGGAGACCCAGTACTTC.

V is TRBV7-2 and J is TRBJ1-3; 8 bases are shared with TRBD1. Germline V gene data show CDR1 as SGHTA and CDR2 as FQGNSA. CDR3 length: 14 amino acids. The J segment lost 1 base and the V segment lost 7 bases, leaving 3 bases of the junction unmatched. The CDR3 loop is CASTRTGSGNTIYF. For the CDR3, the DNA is TGTGCCAGCACCCGGACAGGGTCTGGAAACACCATATATTTT.

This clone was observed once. CDR3 DNA sequence: TGTGCCAGCAAAAGACTAGCGGGGGGGATGTACGAGCAGTACTTC. This encodes CASKRLAGGMYEQYF. The J gene is TRBJ2-7, the V gene TRBV2; TRBD2 aligns across 14 bases. The CDR3 runs 15 residues. Per germline, CDR1 SNHLY and CDR2 FYNNEI. V lost 7 bases to trimming and J lost 4 bases; unmatched junction nucleotides: 6.

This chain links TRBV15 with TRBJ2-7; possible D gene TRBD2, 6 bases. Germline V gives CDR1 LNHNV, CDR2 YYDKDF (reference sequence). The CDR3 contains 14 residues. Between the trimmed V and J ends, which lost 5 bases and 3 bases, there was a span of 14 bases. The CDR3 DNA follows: TGTGCCACCAGCGGGGGACTCTGGGGCTACGAGCAGTACTTC. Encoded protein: CATSGGLWGYEQYF. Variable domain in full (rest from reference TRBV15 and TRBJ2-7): DAMVIQNPRYQVTQFGKPVTLSCSQTLNHNVMYWYQQKSSQAPKLLFHYYDKDFNNEADTPDNFQSRRPNTSFCFLDIRSPGLGDTAMYLCATSGGLWGYEQYFGPGTRLTVT.

The DNA for the CDR3 is TGTGCCAGCAGTTCCGGCCGCGGGGGATCCTACAATGAGCAGTTCTTC. This codes for CASSSGRGGSYNEQFF. The genes are TRBV6-5 and TRBJ2-1; 7 nucleotides agree with TRBD2. Germline V gene data show CDR1 as MNHEY and CDR2 as SVGAGI. The CDR3 is 16 residues long. V was clipped by 4 bases and J by 1 base; unmatched bases: 7.